Presented here are 8 T cell receptor beta chains from one specimen sequenced in a study of cytomegalovirus exposure and HLA in healthy donors. Researchers ran the PCR with 60 Vbeta and 13 Jbeta primers. Produced via immunoSEQ multiplex PCR; TCRdb's table is partial and in-frame only. The data hold over 200,000 clones, with 70% to 85% observed a single time. The sample was PBMCs. The receptors stem from a woman aged 55-69 years in good health and CMV-seropositive.

The chain uses TRBV28 and TRBJ1-1; 10 bases line up with TRBD1. Losses at the gene ends were 5 bases for V and 4 bases for J; bases not matched to a gene: 7. The germline gives CDR1 MDHEN, CDR2 SYDVKM. The CDR3 length is 15 residues. The CDR3 nucleotides read TGTGCCAGCAGTGGGGACAGGGGCCGTCGCACTGAAGCTTTCTTT. This codes for CASSGDRGRRTEAFF. Full variable domain (rest looked up from reference TRBV28 and TRBJ1-1): DVKVTQSSRYLVKRTGEKVFLECVQDMDHENMFWYRQDPGLGLRLIYFSYDVKMKEKGDIPEGYSVSREKKERFSLILESASTNQTSMYLCASSGDRGRRTEAFFGQGTRLTVV.

Comments on this clone: One end of the junction does not line up with germline, which may come from a read error. V gene TRBV5-1 combines with J gene TRBJ1-2; 8 bases fit TRBD1. The length of the CDR3 is 16 residues. Germline V gene sequence: CDR1 SGHRS, CDR2 YFSETQ. This CDR3 reads CASSLGLTGANDGYTF. The CDR3 DNA follows: TGCGCCAGCAGCTTGGGGCTGACAGGGGCTAACGATGGCTACACCTTC.

This chain connects TRBV5-4 to TRBJ2-7; TRBD1 matches at 12 bases. The V gene's germline CDR1 is SGHNT and CDR2 YYREEE (reference sequence). The CDR3 covers 14 residues. Trimming took 3 bases from V and 7 from J; bases not matched to a gene: 5. The CDR3 is CASSSGQGAREQYF. CDR3 DNA sequence: TGTGCCAGCAGCTCGGGACAGGGGGCGCGTGAGCAGTACTTC.

The chain recombines TRBV29-1 with TRBJ2-2; D possibly corresponds to TRBD1 (5 bases). There are 13 residues in the CDR3. V lost 8 bases to trimming and J lost 2 bases, with 12 bases between them. Germline lookup yields CDR1 SQVTM and CDR2 ANQGSEA. The CDR3 nucleotides read TGCAGCTCCCGACAGAGCAACACCGGGGAGCTGTTTTTT. Amino acid sequence: CSSRQSNTGELFF.

CDR3 amino acids: CASSYQGAGNTIYF. The CDR3 DNA sequence: TGTGCCAGCAGTTACCAGGGCGCTGGAAACACCATATATTTT. The chain uses TRBV6-6 and TRBJ1-3; possibly TRBD1 for D (5 bases). V was shortened by 2 bases and J by 2 bases, with 7 bases between the two germline ends. The CDR3 consists of 14 residues. Germline CDR1 MNHNY, CDR2 SVGAGI (reference sequence).

The V gene is TRBV5-1, the J gene TRBJ2-2; tentatively, D is TRBD2 (6 bases). The CDR3 loop spans 15 amino acids. Trimming stripped 4 bases from V and 4 bases from J, with 14 bases between. Germline assignment: CDR1 SGHRS and CDR2 YFSETQ. The CDR3 region is CASSPGTPGTGELFF. The CDR3 coding sequence is TGCGCCAGCAGCCCCGGGACTCCCGGCACCGGGGAGCTGTTTTTT.

The V and J genes are TRBV7-8 and TRBJ2-3, with D unclear. CDR1 is SGHVS, CDR2 FQNEAQ, per germline. The CDR3 loop spans 14 amino acids. Trimming left V 1 base short and J 0 bases short, with 5 bases between. CDR3 protein: CASSLGLSTDTQYF. Written as DNA, the CDR3 is TGTGCCAGCAGCTTAGGACTCAGCACAGATACGCAGTATTTT.

The chain recombines TRBV6-5 with TRBJ1-2; 8 nucleotides match TRBD1. Looked up from germline, CDR1 is MNHEY and CDR2 is SVGAGI. CDR3 length: 12 residues. V shed 6 bases and J 7 bases; nucleotides not matched to a gene: 4. The CDR3 reads CASRQTGVGYTF. DNA for the CDR3: TGTGCCAGCAGGCAGACAGGGGTTGGCTACACCTTC.